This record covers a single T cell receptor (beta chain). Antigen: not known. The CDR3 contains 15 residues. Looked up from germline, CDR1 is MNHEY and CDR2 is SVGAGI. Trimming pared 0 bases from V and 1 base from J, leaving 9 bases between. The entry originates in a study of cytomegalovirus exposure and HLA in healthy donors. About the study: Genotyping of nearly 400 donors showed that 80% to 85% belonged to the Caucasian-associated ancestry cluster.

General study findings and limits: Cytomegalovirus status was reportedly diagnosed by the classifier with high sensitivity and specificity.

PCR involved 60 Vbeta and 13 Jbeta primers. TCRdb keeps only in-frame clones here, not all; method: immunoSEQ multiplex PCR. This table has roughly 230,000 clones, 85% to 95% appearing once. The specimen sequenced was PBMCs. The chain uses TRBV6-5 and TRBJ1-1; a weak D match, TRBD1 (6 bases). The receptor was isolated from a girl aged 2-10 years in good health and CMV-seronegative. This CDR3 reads CASSYSLRGNTEAFF. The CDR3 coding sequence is TGTGCCAGCAGTTACTCACTCAGGGGGAACACTGAAGCTTTCTTT.